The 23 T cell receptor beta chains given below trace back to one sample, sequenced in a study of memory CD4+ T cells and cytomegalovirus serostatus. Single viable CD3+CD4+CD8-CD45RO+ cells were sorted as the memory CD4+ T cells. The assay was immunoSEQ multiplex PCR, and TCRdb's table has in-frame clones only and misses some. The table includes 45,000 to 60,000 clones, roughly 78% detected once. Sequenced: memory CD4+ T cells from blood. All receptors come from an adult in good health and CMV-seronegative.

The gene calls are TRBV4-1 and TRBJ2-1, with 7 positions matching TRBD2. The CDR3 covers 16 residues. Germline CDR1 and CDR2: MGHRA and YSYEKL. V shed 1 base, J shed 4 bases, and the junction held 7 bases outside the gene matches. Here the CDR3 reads CASSQVGGSEYNEQFF. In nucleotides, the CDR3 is TGCGCCAGCAGCCAAGTCGGCGGGAGTGAGTACAATGAGCAGTTCTTC.

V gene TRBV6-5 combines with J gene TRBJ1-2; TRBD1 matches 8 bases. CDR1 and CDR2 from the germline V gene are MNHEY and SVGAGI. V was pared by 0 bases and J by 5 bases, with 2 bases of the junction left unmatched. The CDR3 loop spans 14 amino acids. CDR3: CASSYSQGAYGYTF. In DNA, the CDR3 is TGTGCCAGCAGTTACTCGCAGGGGGCTTATGGCTACACCTTC.

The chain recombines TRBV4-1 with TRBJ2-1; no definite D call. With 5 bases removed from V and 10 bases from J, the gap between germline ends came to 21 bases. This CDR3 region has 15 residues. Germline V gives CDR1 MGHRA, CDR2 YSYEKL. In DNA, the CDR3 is TGCGCCAGCAGCTTTCCGGCCACCTCCCCCGGGGAGCAGTTCTTC. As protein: CASSFPATSPGEQFF.

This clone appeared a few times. DNA of the CDR3: TGTGCCAGCAGTTCAGGCGGATCCGAGCAGTACTTC. Protein sequence: CASSSGGSEQYF. V usage is TRBV7-6 and J usage is TRBJ2-7; no reliable D call. The germline V gene encodes CDR1 SGHVS and CDR2 FNYEAQ. V was clipped by 6 bases and J by 6 bases, with 12 bases between them. The CDR3 is 12 residues long.

CDR3 in DNA: TGTGCCAGCAGCTTAAGTGTCAGCTACAATGAGCAGTTCTTC. This translates into CASSLSVSYNEQFF. This rearrangement joins TRBV7-9 to TRBJ2-1, with no clear D. V was shortened by 2 bases and J by 3 bases, with 8 bases between the two germline ends. The CDR3 totals 14 residues. Germline values: CDR1 SEHNR, CDR2 FQNEAQ (reference sequence).

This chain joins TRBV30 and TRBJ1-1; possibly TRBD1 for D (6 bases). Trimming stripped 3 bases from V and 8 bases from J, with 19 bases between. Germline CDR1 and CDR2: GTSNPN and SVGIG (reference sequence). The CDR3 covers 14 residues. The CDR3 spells CAWSPTWARGEAFF. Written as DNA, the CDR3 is TGTGCCTGGAGCCCCACCTGGGCCAGGGGAGAAGCTTTCTTT.

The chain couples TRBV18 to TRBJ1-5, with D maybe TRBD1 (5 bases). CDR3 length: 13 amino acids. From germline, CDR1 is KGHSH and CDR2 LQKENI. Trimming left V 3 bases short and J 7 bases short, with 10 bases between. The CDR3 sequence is CASSPDRTQPQHF. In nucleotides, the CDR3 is TGTGCCAGCTCACCCGACCGGACACAGCCCCAGCATTTT.

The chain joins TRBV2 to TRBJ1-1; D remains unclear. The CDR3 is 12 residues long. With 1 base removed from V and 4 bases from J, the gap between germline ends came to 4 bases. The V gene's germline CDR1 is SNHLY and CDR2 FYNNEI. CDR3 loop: CASSEGGTEAFF. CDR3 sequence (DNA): TGTGCCAGCAGTGAAGGGGGCACTGAAGCTTTCTTT.

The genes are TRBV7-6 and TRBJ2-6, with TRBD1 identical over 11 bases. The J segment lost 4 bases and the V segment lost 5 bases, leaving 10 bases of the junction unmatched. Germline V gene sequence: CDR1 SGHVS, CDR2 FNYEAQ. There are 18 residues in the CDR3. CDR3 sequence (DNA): TGTGCCAGCAGCCCCTCCGGACAGGGGGCTTCCGGGGCCAACGTCCTGACTTTC. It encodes CASSPSGQGASGANVLTF.

The CDR3 sequence is CASSLNSVGVRETQYF. Written as DNA, the CDR3 is TGTGCCAGCAGCTTAAACTCTGTGGGAGTGAGGGAGACCCAGTACTTC. The V call is TRBV7-6, the J call TRBJ2-5; a weak D match, TRBD2 (5 bases). This CDR3 contains 16 residues. The germline V and J ends were trimmed by 2 bases and 5 bases, with 18 bases remaining between them. Germline CDR1 SGHVS, CDR2 FNYEAQ.

This CDR3 is CASSADRVGTDTQYF. The CDR3 coding sequence is TGTGCCAGCAGCGCGGACAGGGTAGGCACAGATACGCAGTATTTT. The J gene is TRBJ2-3, the V gene TRBV7-9; 8 bases line up with TRBD1. The germline CDR1 and CDR2 sequences are SEHNR and FQNEAQ (reference sequence). The CDR3 runs to 15 residues. V lost 5 bases to trimming and J lost 1 base; unmatched junction nucleotides: 5.

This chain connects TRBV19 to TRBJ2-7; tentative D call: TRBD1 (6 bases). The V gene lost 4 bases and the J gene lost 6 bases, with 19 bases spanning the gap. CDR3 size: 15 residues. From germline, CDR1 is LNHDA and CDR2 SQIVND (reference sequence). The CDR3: CASSTPTTGMREQYF. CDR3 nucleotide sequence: TGTGCCAGTAGTACCCCAACTACAGGGATGCGCGAGCAGTACTTC. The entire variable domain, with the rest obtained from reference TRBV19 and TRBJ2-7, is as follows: DGGITQSPKYLFRKEGQNVTLSCEQNLNHDAMYWYRQDPGQGLRLIYYSQIVNDFQKGDIAEGYSVSREKKESFPLTVTSAQKNPTAFYLCASSTPTTGMREQYFGPGTRLTVT.

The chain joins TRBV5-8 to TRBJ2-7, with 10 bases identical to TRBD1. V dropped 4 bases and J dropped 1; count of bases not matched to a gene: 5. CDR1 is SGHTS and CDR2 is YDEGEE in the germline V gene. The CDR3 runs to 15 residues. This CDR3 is CASSNSGQGSYEQYF. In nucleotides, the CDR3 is TGTGCCAGCAGCAATTCGGGACAGGGGTCCTACGAGCAGTACTTC.

The CDR3 spells CASSPRGLPYSNQPQHF. The CDR3 bases are TGTGCCAGCTCACCAAGGGGACTACCCTATAGCAATCAGCCCCAGCATTTT. The chain combines TRBV18 with TRBJ1-5, with D tentatively TRBD1 (5 bases). V was clipped by 2 bases and J by 0 bases, with 14 bases between them. CDR1 is KGHSH, CDR2 LQKENI, per germline. CDR3 length equals 17 residues.

This CDR3 reads CASSYAQGRDNEQFF. The CDR3 region has the DNA TGTGCCAGCAGTTACGCGCAGGGTAGAGACAATGAGCAGTTCTTC. The rearrangement joins TRBV6-5 to TRBJ2-1; D is possibly TRBD1 (5 bases). Germline CDR1 reads MNHEY; CDR2 reads SVGAGI. V shed 2 bases and J shed 5 bases, with 13 bases lying between them. CDR3 size: 15 residues.

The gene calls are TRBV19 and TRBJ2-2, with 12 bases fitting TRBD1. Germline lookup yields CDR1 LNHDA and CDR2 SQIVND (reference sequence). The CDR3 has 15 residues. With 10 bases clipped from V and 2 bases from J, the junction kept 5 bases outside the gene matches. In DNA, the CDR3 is TGTGCCACCGGGGGACAGGGGGCCAACACCGGGGAGCTGTTTTTT. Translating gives CATGGQGANTGELFF. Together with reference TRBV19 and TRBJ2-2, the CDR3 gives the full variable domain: DGGITQSPKYLFRKEGQNVTLSCEQNLNHDAMYWYRQDPGQGLRLIYYSQIVNDFQKGDIAEGYSVSREKKESFPLTVTSAQKNPTAFYLCATGGQGANTGELFFGEGSRLTVL.

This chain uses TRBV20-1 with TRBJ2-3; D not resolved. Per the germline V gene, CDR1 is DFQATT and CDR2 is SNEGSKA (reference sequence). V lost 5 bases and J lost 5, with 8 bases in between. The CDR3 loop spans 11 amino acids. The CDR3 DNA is TGCAGTGCTTCTCGTATAGATACGCAGTATTTT. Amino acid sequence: CSASRIDTQYF.

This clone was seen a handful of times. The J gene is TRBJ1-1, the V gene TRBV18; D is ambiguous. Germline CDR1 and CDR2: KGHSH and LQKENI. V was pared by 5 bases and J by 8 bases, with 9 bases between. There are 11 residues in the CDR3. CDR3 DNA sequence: TGTGCCAGCTCAGCATACATCGAAGCTTTCTTT. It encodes CASSAYIEAFF. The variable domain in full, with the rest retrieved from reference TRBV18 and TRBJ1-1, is NAGVMQNPRHLVRRRGQEARLRCSPMKGHSHVYWYRQLPEEGLKFMVYLQKENIIDESGMPKERFSAEFPKEGPSILRIQQVVRGDSAAYFCASSAYIEAFFGQGTRLTVV.

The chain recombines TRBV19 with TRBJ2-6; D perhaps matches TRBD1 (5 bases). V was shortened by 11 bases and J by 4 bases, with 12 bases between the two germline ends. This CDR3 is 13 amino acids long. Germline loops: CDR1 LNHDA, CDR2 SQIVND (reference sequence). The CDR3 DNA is TGTGCCGCTCAGGGTGCCGGGGCCAACGTCCTGACTTTC. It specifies CAAQGAGANVLTF.

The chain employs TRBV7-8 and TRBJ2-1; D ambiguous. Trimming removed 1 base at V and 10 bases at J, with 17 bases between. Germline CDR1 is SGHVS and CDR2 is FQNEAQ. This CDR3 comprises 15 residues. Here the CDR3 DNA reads TGTGCCAGCAGCTTAGTGGGTTCCTCGTACACAGAGCAGTTCTTC. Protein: CASSLVGSSYTEQFF.

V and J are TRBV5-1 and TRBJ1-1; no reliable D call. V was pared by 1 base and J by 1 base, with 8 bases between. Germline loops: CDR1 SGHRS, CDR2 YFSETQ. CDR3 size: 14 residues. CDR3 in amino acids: CASSLNSANTEAFF. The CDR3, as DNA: TGCGCCAGCAGCTTGAACTCGGCGAACACTGAAGCTTTCTTT.

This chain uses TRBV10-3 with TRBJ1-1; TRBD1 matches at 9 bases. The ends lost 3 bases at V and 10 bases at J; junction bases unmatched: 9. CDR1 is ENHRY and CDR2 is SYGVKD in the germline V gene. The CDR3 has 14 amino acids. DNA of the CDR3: TGTGCCATCAGTGACCCGACAGGGGGGGGTTCAGCTTTCTTT. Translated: CAISDPTGGGSAFF.

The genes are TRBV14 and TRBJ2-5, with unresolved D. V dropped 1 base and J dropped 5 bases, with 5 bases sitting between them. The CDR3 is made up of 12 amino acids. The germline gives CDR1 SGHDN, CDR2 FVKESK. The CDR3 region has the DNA TGTGCCAGCAGCCAAGGGGCGGAGACCCAGTACTTC. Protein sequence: CASSQGAETQYF.